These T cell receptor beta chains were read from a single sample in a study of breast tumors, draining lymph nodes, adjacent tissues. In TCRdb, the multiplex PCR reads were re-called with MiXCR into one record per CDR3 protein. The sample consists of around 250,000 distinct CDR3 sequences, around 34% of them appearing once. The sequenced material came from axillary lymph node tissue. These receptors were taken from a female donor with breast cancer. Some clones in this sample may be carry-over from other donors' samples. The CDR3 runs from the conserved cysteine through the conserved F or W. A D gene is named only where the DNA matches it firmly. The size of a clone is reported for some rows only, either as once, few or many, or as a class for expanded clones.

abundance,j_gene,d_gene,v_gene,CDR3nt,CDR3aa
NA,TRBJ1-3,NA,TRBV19,TGTGCCAGTAGTATCCGATCAGGGTTTGGAAACACCATATATTTT,CASSIRSGFGNTIYF
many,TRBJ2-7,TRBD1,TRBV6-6,TGTGCCAGCACTAGCAATACCCCCGGGACAGGCGGCTACGAGCAGTACTTC,CASTSNTPGTGGYEQYF
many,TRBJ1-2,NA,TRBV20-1,TGCAGTGCTAGAGATCAAAACCTTAACTATGGCTACACCTTC,CSARDQNLNYGYTF
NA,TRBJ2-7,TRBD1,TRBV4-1,TGCGCCAGCAGCCAGGGAATTCGGACAGGGGCCTCCTACGAGCAGTACTTC,CASSQGIRTGASYEQYF
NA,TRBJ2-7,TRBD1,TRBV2,TGTGCCAGTAGCTCCGGGACAGCCACCTACGAGCAGTACTTC,CASSSGTATYEQYF
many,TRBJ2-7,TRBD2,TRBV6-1,TGTGCCACCTTGACTAGCGGGAGCGTTTACGAGCAGTACTTC,CATLTSGSVYEQYF
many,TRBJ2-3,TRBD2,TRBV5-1,TGCGCCAGCAGTTCCGGACTAGCGGGGGGGCCCGGCACAGATACGCAGTATTTT,CASSSGLAGGPGTDTQYF
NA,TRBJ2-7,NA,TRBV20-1,TGCAGTGCTACTGGGGACTTCAAATACGAGCAGTACTTC,CSATGDFKYEQYF
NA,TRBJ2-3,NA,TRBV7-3,TGTGCCAGCAGCCCATTATCGGCAGATACGCAGTATTTT,CASSPLSADTQYF
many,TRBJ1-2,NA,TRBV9,TGTGCCAGCAGCCCAGAACTGGGAGGGAACTATGGCTACACCTTC,CASSPELGGNYGYTF
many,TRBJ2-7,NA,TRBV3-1,TGTGCCAGCAGCCAAGGATCAGGCTACGAGCAGTACTTC,CASSQGSGYEQYF
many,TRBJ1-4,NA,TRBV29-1,TGCAGCGTTGAAATGGGGTCACTGTTTTTT,CSVEMGSLFF
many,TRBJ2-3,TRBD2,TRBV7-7,TGTGCTAGCAGCTTAAGGTCGGGGACTAGCTTATATTTT,CASSLRSGTSLYF
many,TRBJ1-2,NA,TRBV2,TGTGCCAGCAGTGAAGTGGCCCCGGGGTTC,CASSEVAPGF
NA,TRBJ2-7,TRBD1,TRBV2,TGTGCCAGCAGGCGGACCGGGACAGGGGGCCACAAGCAGTACTTC,CASRRTGTGGHKQYF
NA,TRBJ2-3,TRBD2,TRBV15,TGTGCCACCAGCAGAGATTGCGGGGGGGGATACGCAGTATTT,CATSRDCGGGYAVF
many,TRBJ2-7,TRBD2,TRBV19,TGTGCCAGTAGTATAGATCGCGGGAGGGCCTCTGAGCAGTACTTC,CASSIDRGRASEQYF
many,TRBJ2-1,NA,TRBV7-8,TGTGCCAGCAGCGCGGGACAAGGCTACAATGAGCAGTTCTTC,CASSAGQGYNEQFF
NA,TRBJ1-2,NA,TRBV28,TGTACCAGCAGTTTTCTTGAAGGCCGAAGGTCAGGGTATGGCTACACCTTC,CTSSFLEGRRSGYGYTF
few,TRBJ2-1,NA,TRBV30,TGTACCGCCGGGCCCCACTTCAATGAGCAGTTCTTC,CTAGPHFNEQFF
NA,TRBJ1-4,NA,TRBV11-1,TGTGCCAGCAGCTCCCCCCGGGAGGCGGACCGTAATGAAAAACTGTTTTTT,CASSSPREADRNEKLFF
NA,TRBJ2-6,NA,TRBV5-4,TGTGCCAGCAGGAAGGGTTCTGCGGCCAACGTCCTGACTTTC,CASRKGSAANVLTF
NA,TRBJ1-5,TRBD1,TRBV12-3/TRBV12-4,TGTGCCAGCAGCCGGACAGGGGGCAATCAGCCCCAGCATTTT,CASSRTGGNQPQHF
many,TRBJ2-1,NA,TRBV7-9,TGTGCCAGCAGCTTAGCCACCCCCTCCGGGACAGAGCAGTTCTTC,CASSLATPSGTEQFF
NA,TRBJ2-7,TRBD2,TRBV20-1,TGCAGTGCTAATGATCCAGCGGGATCCTACGAGCAGTACTTC,CSANDPAGSYEQYF
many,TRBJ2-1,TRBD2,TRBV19,TGTGCCAGTAGTAGAACTAGCGGGGTTTACAATGAGCAGTTCTTC,CASSRTSGVYNEQFF
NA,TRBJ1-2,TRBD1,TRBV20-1,TGCAGTGCTAGAGGGGACAGGGCGATATACGGCTACACCTTC,CSARGDRAIYGYTF
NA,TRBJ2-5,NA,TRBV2,TGTGCCAGCAGTGAATCCCGACAGAGGAGGGGACAGCCCCAGTACTTC,CASSESRQRRGQPQYF
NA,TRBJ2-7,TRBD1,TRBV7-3,TGTGCCAGCAGCCCCGGGACAGATTCTGTCGAGCAGTACTTC,CASSPGTDSVEQYF
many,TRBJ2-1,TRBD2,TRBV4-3,TGCGCCAGCAGCCAAGACTATCGGGGGGGTTACAATGAGCAGTTCTTC,CASSQDYRGGYNEQFF
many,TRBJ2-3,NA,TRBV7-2,TGTGCCAGCAGTTTACAGACAGGACCAGATACGCAGTATTTT,CASSLQTGPDTQYF
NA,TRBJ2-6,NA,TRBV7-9,TGTGCCAGCAGCTTTCGGCACTCTGGGGCCAACGTCCTGACTTTC,CASSFRHSGANVLTF